Listed below are T cell receptor beta chains from one sample, sequenced in a study of regulatory T cells in long-lasting Graves disease. In TCRdb, the multiplex PCR reads were re-called with MiXCR into one record per CDR3 protein. This sample has some 440,000 distinct CDR3 sequences, with around 20% found just once. The sequencing used peripheral blood mononuclear cells (PBMCs), collected when the disease was refractory, from a patient treated with antithyroid drugs. These receptors originate from a female donor with Graves disease. The CDR3 runs from the conserved cysteine through the conserved F or W. Fields, in order: V gene, D gene, clone size, J gene, CDR3 DNA, CDR3 protein. A D gene is named only where the DNA matches it firmly. Clone size appears in some rows only: once, few, many, or a class for an expanded clone.

V gene: TRBV28
D gene: TRBD1
clone size: many
J gene: TRBJ1-1
CDR3 DNA: TGTGCCAGCAGTAAATCCCAGGGGGCAGGGAGCACTGAAGCTTTCTTT
CDR3 protein: CASSKSQGAGSTEAFF

V gene: TRBV6-1
D gene: TRBD2
clone size: .
J gene: TRBJ2-2
CDR3 DNA: TGTGCCAGCAGTGGACTAGCGGGAGGGTTCGCCGGGGAGCTGTTTTTT
CDR3 protein: CASSGLAGGFAGELFF

V gene: TRBV6-5
D gene: TRBD1
clone size: many
J gene: TRBJ1-2
CDR3 DNA: TGTGCCAGCAGTTGGGACAGGAGCTACTATGGCTACACCTTC
CDR3 protein: CASSWDRSYYGYTF

V gene: TRBV11-2
D gene: .
clone size: many
J gene: TRBJ1-1
CDR3 DNA: TGTGCCAGCAGCTTAGTCAGCAACACTGAAGCTTTCTTT
CDR3 protein: CASSLVSNTEAFF

V gene: TRBV5-1
D gene: .
clone size: many
J gene: TRBJ1-1
CDR3 DNA: TGCGCCAGCAGCTTGGTTCCCTCCGGGACTGTGGCTTTCTTT
CDR3 protein: CASSLVPSGTVAFF

V gene: TRBV6-5
D gene: .
clone size: many
J gene: TRBJ2-2
CDR3 DNA: TGTGCCAGCAGTTCACCCACTCGAACTACGAACACCGGGGAGCTGTTTTTT
CDR3 protein: CASSSPTRTTNTGELFF

V gene: TRBV4-1
D gene: .
clone size: .
J gene: TRBJ1-1
CDR3 DNA: TGCGCCAGCAGCCAAGAGGAGGGCCCCACTGAAGCTTTCTTT
CDR3 protein: CASSQEEGPTEAFF

V gene: TRBV7-2
D gene: .
clone size: .
J gene: TRBJ1-5
CDR3 DNA: TGTGCCAGCAGCTTGGGGCCGGGGCCTCAGCCCCAGCATTTT
CDR3 protein: CASSLGPGPQPQHF

V gene: TRBV20-1
D gene: .
clone size: many
J gene: TRBJ2-5
CDR3 DNA: TGCAGTGCTAGGGTTCGAGAGACCCAGTACTTC
CDR3 protein: CSARVRETQYF

V gene: TRBV28
D gene: .
clone size: few
J gene: TRBJ2-1
CDR3 DNA: TGTGCCAGCAGTTTCTCGTGGACAAATGAGCAGTTCTTC
CDR3 protein: CASSFSWTNEQFF

V gene: TRBV7-9
D gene: .
clone size: few
J gene: TRBJ1-1
CDR3 DNA: TGTGCCAGCAGCTTAGCCGGAGTCTCTGAAGCTTTCTTT
CDR3 protein: CASSLAGVSEAFF

V gene: TRBV12-3/TRBV12-4
D gene: .
clone size: many
J gene: TRBJ2-2
CDR3 DNA: TGTGCCAGCAGTTTAGCGCTCCCCAGGGGAAACACCGGGGAGCTGTTTTTT
CDR3 protein: CASSLALPRGNTGELFF

V gene: TRBV20-1
D gene: TRBD2
clone size: .
J gene: TRBJ2-1
CDR3 DNA: TGCAGTGCCCCCACTAGCGGGATTTCTCGGCGCAATGAGCAGTTCTTC
CDR3 protein: CSAPTSGISRRNEQFF

V gene: TRBV7-9
D gene: .
clone size: .
J gene: TRBJ2-5
CDR3 DNA: TGTGCCAGCAACAGGGACTTTCAAGAGACCCAGTACTTC
CDR3 protein: CASNRDFQETQYF

V gene: TRBV6-1
D gene: .
clone size: many
J gene: TRBJ1-2
CDR3 DNA: TGTGCCAGCAGTCTTACAGGCCGAACTAACTATGGCTACACCTTC
CDR3 protein: CASSLTGRTNYGYTF